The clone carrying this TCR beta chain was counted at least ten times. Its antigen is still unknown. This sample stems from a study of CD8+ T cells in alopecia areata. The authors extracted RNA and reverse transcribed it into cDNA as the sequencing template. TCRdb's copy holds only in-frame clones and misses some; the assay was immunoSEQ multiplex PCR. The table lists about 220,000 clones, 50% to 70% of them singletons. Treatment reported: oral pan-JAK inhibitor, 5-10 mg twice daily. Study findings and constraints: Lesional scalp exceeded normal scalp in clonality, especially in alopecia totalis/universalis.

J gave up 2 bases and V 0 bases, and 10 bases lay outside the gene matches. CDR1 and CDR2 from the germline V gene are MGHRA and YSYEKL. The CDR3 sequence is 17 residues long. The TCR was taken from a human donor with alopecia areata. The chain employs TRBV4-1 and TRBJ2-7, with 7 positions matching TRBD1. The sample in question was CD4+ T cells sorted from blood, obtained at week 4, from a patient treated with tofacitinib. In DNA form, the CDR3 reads TGCGCCAGCAGCCAAGATCTTTTGTACAGGGGAACCTACGAGCAGTACTTC. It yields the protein CASSQDLLYRGTYEQYF.